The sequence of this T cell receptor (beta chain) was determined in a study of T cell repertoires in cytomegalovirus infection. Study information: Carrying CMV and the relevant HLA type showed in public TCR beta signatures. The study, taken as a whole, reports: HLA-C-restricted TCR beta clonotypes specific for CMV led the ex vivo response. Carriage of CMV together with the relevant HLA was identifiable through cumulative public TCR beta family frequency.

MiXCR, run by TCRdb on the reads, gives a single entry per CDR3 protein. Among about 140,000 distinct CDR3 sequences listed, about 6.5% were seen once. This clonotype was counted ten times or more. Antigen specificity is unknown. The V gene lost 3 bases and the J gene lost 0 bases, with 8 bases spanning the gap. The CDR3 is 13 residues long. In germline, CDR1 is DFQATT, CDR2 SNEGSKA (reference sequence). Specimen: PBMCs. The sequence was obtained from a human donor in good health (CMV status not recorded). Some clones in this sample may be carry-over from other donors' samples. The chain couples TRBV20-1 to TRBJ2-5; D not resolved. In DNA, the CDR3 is TGCAGTGCTAGCGGGTTTAACCAAGAGACCCAGTACTTC. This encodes CSASGFNQETQYF.